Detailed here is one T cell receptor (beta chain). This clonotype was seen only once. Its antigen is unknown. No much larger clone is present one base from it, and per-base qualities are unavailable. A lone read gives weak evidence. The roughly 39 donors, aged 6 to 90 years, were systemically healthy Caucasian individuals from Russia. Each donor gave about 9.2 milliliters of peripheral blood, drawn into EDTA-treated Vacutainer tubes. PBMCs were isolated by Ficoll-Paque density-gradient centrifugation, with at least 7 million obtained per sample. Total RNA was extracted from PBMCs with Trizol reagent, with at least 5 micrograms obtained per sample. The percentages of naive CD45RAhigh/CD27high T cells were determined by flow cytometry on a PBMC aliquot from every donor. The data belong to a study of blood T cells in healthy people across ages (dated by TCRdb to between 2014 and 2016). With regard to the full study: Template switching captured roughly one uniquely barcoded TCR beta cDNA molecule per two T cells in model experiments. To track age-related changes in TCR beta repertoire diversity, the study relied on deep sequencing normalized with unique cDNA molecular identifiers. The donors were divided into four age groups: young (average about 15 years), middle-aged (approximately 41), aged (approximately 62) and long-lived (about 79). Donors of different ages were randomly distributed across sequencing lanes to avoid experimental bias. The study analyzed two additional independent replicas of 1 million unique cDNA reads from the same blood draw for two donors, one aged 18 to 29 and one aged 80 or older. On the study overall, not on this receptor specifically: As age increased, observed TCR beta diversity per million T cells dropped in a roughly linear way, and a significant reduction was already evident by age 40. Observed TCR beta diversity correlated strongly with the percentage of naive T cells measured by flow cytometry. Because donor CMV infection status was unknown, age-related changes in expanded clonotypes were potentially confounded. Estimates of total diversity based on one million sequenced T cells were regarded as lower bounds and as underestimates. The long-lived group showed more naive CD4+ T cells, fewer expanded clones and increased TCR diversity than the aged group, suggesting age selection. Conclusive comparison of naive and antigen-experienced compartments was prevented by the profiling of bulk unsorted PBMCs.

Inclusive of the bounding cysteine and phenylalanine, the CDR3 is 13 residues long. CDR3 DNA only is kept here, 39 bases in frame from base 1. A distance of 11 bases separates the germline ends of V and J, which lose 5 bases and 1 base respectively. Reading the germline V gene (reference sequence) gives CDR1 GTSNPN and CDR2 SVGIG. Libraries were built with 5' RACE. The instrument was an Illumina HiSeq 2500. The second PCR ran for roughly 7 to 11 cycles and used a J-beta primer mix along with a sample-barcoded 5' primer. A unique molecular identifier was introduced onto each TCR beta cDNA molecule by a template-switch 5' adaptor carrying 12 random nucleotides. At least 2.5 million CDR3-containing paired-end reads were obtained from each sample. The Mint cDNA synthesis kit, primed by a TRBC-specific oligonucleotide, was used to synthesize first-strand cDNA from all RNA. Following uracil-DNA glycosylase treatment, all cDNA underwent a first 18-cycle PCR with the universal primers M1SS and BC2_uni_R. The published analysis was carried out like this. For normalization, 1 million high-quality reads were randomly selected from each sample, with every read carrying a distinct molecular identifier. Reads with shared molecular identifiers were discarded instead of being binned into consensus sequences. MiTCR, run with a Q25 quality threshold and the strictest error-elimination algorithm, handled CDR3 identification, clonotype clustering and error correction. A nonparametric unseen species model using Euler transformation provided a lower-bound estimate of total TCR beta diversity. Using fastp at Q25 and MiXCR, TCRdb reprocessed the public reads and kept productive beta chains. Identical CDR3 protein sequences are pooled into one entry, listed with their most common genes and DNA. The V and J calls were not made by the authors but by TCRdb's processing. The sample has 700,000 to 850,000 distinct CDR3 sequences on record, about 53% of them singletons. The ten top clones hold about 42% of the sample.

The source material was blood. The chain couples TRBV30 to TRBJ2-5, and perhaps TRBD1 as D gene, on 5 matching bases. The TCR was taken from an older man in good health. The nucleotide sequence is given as TGTGCCTGGGGGGCACGGGTCCAAGAGACCCAGTACTTC. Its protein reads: CAWGARVQETQYF.